This TCR beta chain was observed in a study of read filtering for tumor transcriptome and immune sequencing. The CDR3 is 12 amino acids. V dropped 4 bases and J dropped 7 bases, with 10 bases sitting between them. The germline V gene has CDR1 SGDLS and CDR2 YYNGEE. From 300 to 400 ng of RNA, a library with molecular barcoded alpha/delta and beta/gamma adaptors was made. TCRdb re-derived calls from the reads in MiXCR, one entry per CDR3 protein. The top ten hold 25% to 30% of the sample, which has around 40,000 distinct CDR3 sequences, 12% to 15% seen once. This clonotype came up many times. What was sequenced was a population of CD138-negative cells sorted from bone marrow. The TCR comes from a donor aged 40 or over with multiple myeloma. The genes are TRBV9 and TRBJ2-3; D unclear. The chain's CDR3 is CASSPDLNTQYF. CDR3 nucleotides: TGTGCCAGCAGCCCGGACCTTAATACGCAGTATTTT.